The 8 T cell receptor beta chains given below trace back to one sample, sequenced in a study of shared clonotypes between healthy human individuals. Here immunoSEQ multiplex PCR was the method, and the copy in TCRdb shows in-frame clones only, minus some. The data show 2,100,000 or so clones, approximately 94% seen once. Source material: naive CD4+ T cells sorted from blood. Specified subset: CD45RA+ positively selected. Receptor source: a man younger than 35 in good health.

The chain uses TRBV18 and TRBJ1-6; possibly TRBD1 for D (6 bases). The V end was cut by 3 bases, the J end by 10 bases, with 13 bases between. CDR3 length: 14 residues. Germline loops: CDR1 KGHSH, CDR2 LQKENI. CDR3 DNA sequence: TGTGCCAGCTCACCGCAAGAGGGGGGCTCACCCCTCCACTTT. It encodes CASSPQEGGSPLHF.

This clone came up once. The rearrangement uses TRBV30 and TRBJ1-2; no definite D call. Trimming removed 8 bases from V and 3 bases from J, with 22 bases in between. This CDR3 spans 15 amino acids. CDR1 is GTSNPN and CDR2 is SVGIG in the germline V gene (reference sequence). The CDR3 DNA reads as TGTGCCGAAACGGGCGCCGGTGACAACCACTATGGCTACACCTTC. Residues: CAETGAGDNHYGYTF. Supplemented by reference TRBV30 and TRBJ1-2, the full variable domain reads SQTIHQWPATLVQPVGSPLSLECTVEGTSNPNLYWYRQAAGRGLQLLFYSVGIGQISSEVPQNLSASRPQDRQFILSSKKLLLSDSGFYLCAETGAGDNHYGYTFGSGTRLTVV.

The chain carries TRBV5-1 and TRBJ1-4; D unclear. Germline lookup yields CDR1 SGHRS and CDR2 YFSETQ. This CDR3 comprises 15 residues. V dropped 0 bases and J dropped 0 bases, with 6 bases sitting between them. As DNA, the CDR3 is TGCGCCAGCAGCTTGGCCAGAGCAACTAATGAAAAACTGTTTTTT. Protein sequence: CASSLARATNEKLFF.

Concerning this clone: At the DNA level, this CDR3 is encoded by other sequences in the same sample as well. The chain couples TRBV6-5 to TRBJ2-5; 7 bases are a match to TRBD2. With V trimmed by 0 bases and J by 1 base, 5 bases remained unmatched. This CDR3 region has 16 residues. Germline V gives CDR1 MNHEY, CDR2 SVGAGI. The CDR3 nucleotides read TGTGCCAGCAGTTACTCTCCTTCGGGGGGCCAAGAGACCCAGTACTTC. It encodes CASSYSPSGGQETQYF.

The CDR3 bases are TGTGCCAGCAGCTTAGTTGGCGGAATCTATGGCTACACCTTC. It is translated as CASSLVGGIYGYTF. The chain uses TRBV7-2 and TRBJ1-2; D unresolved. The CDR3 runs to 14 residues. V was trimmed by 1 base and J by 4 bases, leaving 10 bases between them. Germline values: CDR1 SGHTA, CDR2 FQGNSA.

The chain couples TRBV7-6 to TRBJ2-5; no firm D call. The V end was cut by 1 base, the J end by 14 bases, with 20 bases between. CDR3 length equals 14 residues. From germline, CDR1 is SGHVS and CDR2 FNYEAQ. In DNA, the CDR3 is TGTGCCAGCAGCTTAGGGCTCCGTGAGGAAGCCTTATACTTC. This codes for CASSLGLREEALYF. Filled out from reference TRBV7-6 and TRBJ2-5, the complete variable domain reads GAGVSQSPRYKVTKRGQDVALRCDPISGHVSLYWYRQALGQGPEFLTYFNYEAQQDKSGLPNDRFSAERPEGSISTLTIQRTEQRDSAMYRCASSLGLREEALYFGPGTRLLVL.

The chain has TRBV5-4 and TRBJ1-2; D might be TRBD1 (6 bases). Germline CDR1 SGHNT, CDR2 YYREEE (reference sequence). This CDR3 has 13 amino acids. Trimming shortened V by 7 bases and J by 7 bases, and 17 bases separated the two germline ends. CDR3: CASDVAGAGGYTF. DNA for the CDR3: TGTGCCAGCGACGTGGCAGGGGCGGGTGGCTACACCTTC.

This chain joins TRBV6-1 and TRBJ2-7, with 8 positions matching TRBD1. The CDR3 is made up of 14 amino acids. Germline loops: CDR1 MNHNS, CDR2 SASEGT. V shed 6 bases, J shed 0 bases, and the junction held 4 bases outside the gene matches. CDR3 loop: CASRGTGGSYEQYF. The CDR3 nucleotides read TGTGCCAGCAGGGGAACAGGGGGCTCCTACGAGCAGTACTTC.